This TCR beta chain was found in a study of shared clonotypes between healthy human individuals. Findings of the study overall: Rarefaction revealed incomplete sorted-subset sequencing despite large depth. Sharing across four donors was highest in naive CD4 (approximately 5%) and lowest in memory CD8 (around 0.4%).

A remark on this clone: The target antigen is unknown.

The CDR3 contains 15 residues. Between the trimmed V and J ends, which lost 2 bases and 0 bases, there was a span of 8 bases. CDR1 is LNHDA, CDR2 SQIVND, per germline (reference sequence). Splitting the CD4+ cells yielded a CD45RA+ naive subset and a CD45RA-negative memory subset. The assay was immunoSEQ multiplex PCR, and TCRdb's table has in-frame clones only and misses some. Of 950,000 to 1,100,000 clones listed, approximately 70% are singletons. The chain combines TRBV19 with TRBJ1-5, with no clear D. The receptor was derived from a man between 18 and 29 years old in good health. Sequenced input: memory CD4+ T cells sorted from blood. Noted subset: CD45RA-negative fraction. In DNA form, the CDR3 reads TGTGCCAGTAGTATACAGAAGCCTAGCAATCAGCCCCAGCATTTT. It translates to CASSIQKPSNQPQHF.